The 29 T cell receptor beta chains below come from one sample, sequenced in a study of molecular identifiers for immune sequencing clone quantification. From the PCR reads, TCRdb called clonotypes with MiXCR, one entry per CDR3 protein. The sample carries roughly 320,000 distinct CDR3 sequences, about a fifth recorded once. The sequencing input was naive CD8+ T cells from blood, with Jurkat cell RNA spiked in. Subset in this sample: FACS-sorted CD8+CD4-CCR7+CD45RA+ naive T cells. These receptors came from a human donor in good health. Some libraries in this study had Jurkat cell RNA spiked in.

This clonotype turned up a few times. This rearrangement joins TRBV6-2 or TRBV6-3 to TRBJ1-5; possibly TRBD1 for D (6 bases). Germline-derived CDR1 and CDR2 are MNHEY and SVGEGT. Deletions cut 0 bases from V and 6 bases from J, with 9 bases between. This CDR3 contains 14 residues. The CDR3 loop reads CASSYSGGSQPQHF. The CDR3 nucleotides read TGTGCCAGCAGTTACTCTGGGGGCTCTCAGCCCCAGCATTTT.

This clonotype came up many times. The chain carries TRBV4-3 and TRBJ1-1, with D hard to call. The length of the CDR3 is 13 residues. V lost 4 bases to trimming and J lost 7 bases, with 13 bases between them. Germline loops: CDR1 LGHNA, CDR2 YSLEER. CDR3 nucleotides: TGCGCCAGCAGCCCTAGTAACCGGGTTGAAGCTTTCTTT. Its protein is CASSPSNRVEAFF.

Regarding this clonotype: Just one base apart from a much larger clone, this may be a read error. Here the CDR3 DNA reads TGTGCCAGCAGTTTGGCAGGGGGATACACTGAAGCTTTCTTT. Its protein product is CASSLAGGYTEAFF. The gene calls are TRBV12-3 or TRBV12-4 and TRBJ1-1; TRBD1 agrees at 7 bases. V was clipped by 3 bases and J by 3 bases; unmatched bases: 4. There are 14 residues in the CDR3.

This clonotype came up many times. The chain combines TRBV4-3 with TRBJ2-1; D assignment may be TRBD1 or TRBD2 (6 bases each). Germline-derived CDR1 and CDR2 are LGHNA and YSLEER. This CDR3 is 17 amino acids long. V shed 0 bases and J shed 14 bases, with 26 bases lying between them. The CDR3, as DNA: TGCGCCAGCAGCCAAGATCTTTTCGGGGGCTACCCTTTGGGTGAGTTCTTC. Protein product: CASSQDLFGGYPLGEFF.

This chain links TRBV2 with TRBJ2-1; 9 nucleotides line up with TRBD1. The J segment lost 3 bases and the V segment lost 7 bases, leaving 4 bases of the junction unmatched. The CDR3 totals 14 residues. CDR1 SNHLY and CDR2 FYNNEI come from the germline V gene. The CDR3 spells CASKTGGIYNEQFF. DNA for the CDR3: TGTGCCAGCAAGACAGGGGGGATCTACAATGAGCAGTTCTTC.

Note on this clonotype: This likely comes from a read error, as the CDR3 has no conserved phenylalanine or tryptophan at its end. The chain has TRBV6-5 and TRBJ2-7, with TRBD2 matching over 10 bases. Unmatched junction bases numbered 5, after V lost 4 bases and J lost 5 bases. The CDR3 is made up of 14 amino acids. Germline V gene lookup returns CDR1 MNHEY and CDR2 SVGAGI. In nucleotides, the CDR3 is TGTGCCAGCAGTTTAGCGGGGGGAGCTGACGAGCAGTACCTC. This sequence encodes CASSLAGGADEQYL.

The sample holds many counts of this clonotype. The chain employs TRBV5-5 and TRBJ2-7; 9 positions match TRBD1. Germline values: CDR1 SGHKS, CDR2 YYEKEE (reference sequence). The CDR3 loop spans 16 amino acids. V was pared by 4 bases and J by 4 bases, with 12 bases of the junction left unmatched. The CDR3 region is CASSPYGQGMGYEQYF. CDR3 DNA: TGTGCCAGCAGCCCATACGGACAGGGGATGGGATACGAGCAGTACTTC.

Details on this clonotype: It may be a read error: a sequence one base away is much more abundant. The chain has TRBV13 and TRBJ2-7, with D perhaps TRBD1 or TRBD2 (5 bases each). The CDR3 is 17 amino acids. Germline assignment: CDR1 PRHDT and CDR2 FYEKMQ (reference sequence). The CDR3 sequence is CTSSLGLYHLRGGEQYF. Written as DNA, the CDR3 is TGTACCAGCAGCTTAGGCCTTTATCATCTACGGGGCGGCGAGCAGTACTTC.

This chain uses TRBV6-2 or TRBV6-3 with TRBJ2-3; tentative D call: TRBD2 (5 bases). The CDR3 has 17 residues. Deletions cut 6 bases from V and 1 base from J, with 20 bases between. Germline values: CDR1 MNHEY, CDR2 SVGEGT. The DNA for the CDR3 is TGTGCCAGCAGCCTATTGGGCAACCGGGGAGGCACAGATACGCAGTATTTT. Protein: CASSLLGNRGGTDTQYF.

This clonotype was found many times. The chain is built from TRBV7-9 and TRBJ1-2; D ambiguous. This CDR3 has 13 amino acids. CDR1 is SEHNR, CDR2 FQNEAQ, per germline (reference sequence). V dropped 2 bases and J dropped 4 bases, with 8 bases sitting between them. The chain's CDR3 is CASSLYEIYGYTF. The CDR3 nucleotides are TGTGCCAGCAGCTTATACGAGATCTATGGCTACACCTTC.

Turning to this clonotype: A much larger clonotype is one base distant, so this may be a read error. This chain connects TRBV5-3 to TRBJ2-2; D unresolved. TRBV5-3 is filed as an ORF, its function uncertain. V was clipped by 8 bases and J by 2 bases, with 16 bases between them. The CDR3 runs 15 residues. The CDR3 nucleotides read TGTGCCAGCCGACCCCCAGGCTCCAACACCGGGGAGCTGTTTTTT. Its translation: CASRPPGSNTGELFF.

A note on this clonotype: A much larger clonotype is one base distant, so this may be a read error. The rearrangement joins TRBV28 to TRBJ2-5, with D perhaps TRBD1 (6 bases). Germline CDR1 is MDHEN and CDR2 is SYDVKM. CDR3 size: 15 residues. Trimming cost V 3 bases and J 5 bases, with 16 bases left between them. The CDR3 here is CASSFKGETEETQYF. Here the CDR3 DNA reads TGTGCCAGCAGTTTTAAGGGGGAAACGGAGGAGACCCAGTACTTC.

With regard to this clonotype: A read error is possible here, since a much larger clone lies one base away. The V gene is TRBV12-3 or TRBV12-4, the J gene TRBJ1-1; no firm D call. There are 13 residues in the CDR3. V dropped 11 bases and J dropped 0 bases, with 13 bases sitting between them. The CDR3 here is CAGVDGMNTEAFF. DNA for the CDR3: TGTGCCGGCGTTGACGGCATGAACACTGAAGCTTTCTTT.

The gene calls are TRBV12-3 or TRBV12-4 and TRBJ1-5, with D possibly matching TRBD1 (6 bases). V lost 6 bases to trimming and J lost 0 bases, with 30 bases between them. CDR3 length equals 21 residues. The CDR3 DNA follows: TGTGCCAGCAGCACAACACACTCGGGACATCAGGTCGGCTTTAGCAATCAGCCCCAGCATTTT. This translates into CASSTTHSGHQVGFSNQPQHF.

This clonotype was counted many times. The chain combines TRBV4-1 with TRBJ1-1; a possible D gene is TRBD1 (5 bases). The germline V gene has CDR1 MGHRA and CDR2 YSYEKL. The ends were cut back, 5 bases at V and 0 bases at J, with 10 bases in the middle. The CDR3 is 14 residues long. CDR3 residues: CASSSQGMNTEAFF. Here the CDR3 DNA reads TGCGCCAGCAGCTCTCAGGGCATGAACACTGAAGCTTTCTTT.

About this clonotype: This may arise from a read error, as a much more abundant clone is one base away. The chain couples TRBV7-3 to TRBJ2-3, with D possibly TRBD2 on 5 matching bases. The germline V gene has CDR1 SGHTA and CDR2 FQGTGA. V lost 3 bases and J lost 6, with 13 bases in between. This CDR3 is built from 14 residues. The CDR3 spells CASSLVGEDDTQYF. Written as DNA, the CDR3 is TGTGCCAGCAGCTTGGTGGGAGAGGATGATACGCAGTATTTT.

This clonotype has more than one count but fewer than ten. The chain employs TRBV7-9 and TRBJ2-3, with 12 bases lining up with TRBD2. The CDR3 contains 16 residues. With V trimmed by 5 bases and J by 4 bases, 7 bases remained unmatched. The germline CDR1 and CDR2 sequences are SEHNR and FQNEAQ (reference sequence). The CDR3 DNA is TGTGCCAGCAGCACCACTAGCGGGGGGTTCTCAGATACGCAGTATTTT. Its translation is CASSTTSGGFSDTQYF.

The table lists this clonotype with a few counts. J is TRBJ2-2 and V is TRBV4-3; TRBD1 matches 10 bases. The germline gives CDR1 LGHNA, CDR2 YSLEER. V lost 3 bases and J lost 6; bases outside the gene matches: 10. This CDR3 has 17 residues. The CDR3 bases are TGCGCCAGCAGCCAGGACCTGGGACAGGGGACCGCCGGGGAGCTGTTTTTT. This sequence encodes CASSQDLGQGTAGELFF.

This clonotype was detected ten times or more. The rearrangement joins TRBV7-9 to TRBJ2-7; D unresolved. This CDR3 spans 13 amino acids. The germline gives CDR1 SEHNR, CDR2 FQNEAQ (reference sequence). V dropped 0 bases and J dropped 7 bases, with 10 bases sitting between them. As DNA, the CDR3 is TGTGCCAGCAGCTTAGCTAACGGAAGAGAGCAGTACTTC. It is translated as CASSLANGREQYF. The full variable domain, with the rest looked up from reference TRBV7-9 and TRBJ2-7, is DTGVSQNPRHKITKRGQNVTFRCDPISEHNRLYWYRQTLGQGPEFLTYFQNEAQLEKSRLLSDRFSAERPKGSFSTLEIQRTEQGDSAMYLCASSLANGREQYFGPGTRLTVT.

This clonotype was observed a few times. The rearrangement links TRBV27 to TRBJ2-5; either TRBD1 or TRBD2 may supply D (6 bases each). This CDR3 has 16 amino acids. The ends were cut back, 1 base at V and 1 base at J, with 13 bases in the middle. Germline V CDR1 and CDR2: MNHEY, SMNVEV (reference sequence). CDR3: CASSLYRGPTQETQYF. In nucleotides, the CDR3 is TGTGCCAGCAGTTTATATCGGGGGCCCACCCAAGAGACCCAGTACTTC.

This clonotype has a count of ten or more. The chain has TRBV5-5 and TRBJ1-2, with no clear D. Germline V gene sequence: CDR1 SGHKS, CDR2 YYEKEE (reference sequence). Trimming stripped 0 bases from V and 8 bases from J, with 20 bases between. There are 16 residues in the CDR3. CDR3 sequence: CASSLAGMFEGLGYTF. The CDR3 nucleotides read TGTGCCAGCAGCTTGGCCGGTATGTTTGAGGGCCTGGGCTACACCTTC.

Remarks on this clonotype: One base away lies a much larger clone, so this may be a sequencing read error. The chain carries TRBV29-1 and TRBJ1-4; 7 nucleotides match TRBD1. Germline V CDR1 and CDR2: SQVTM, ANQGSEA. CDR3 length equals 15 residues. CDR3 coding DNA: TGCAGCGTTGAAGTGGCAACAGGGGTGTATGAAGAACTGTTTTTT. It codes for CSVEVATGVYEELFF.

The rearrangement links TRBV28 to TRBJ1-1; TRBD1 is a possible D gene (6 bases). The CDR3 covers 15 residues. V lost 2 bases and J 4 bases, leaving 14 bases between the germline ends. CDR1 is MDHEN, CDR2 SYDVKM, per germline. In DNA, the CDR3 is TGTGCCAGCAGTTTAAGGGGGGGCTTAGGCACTGAAGCTTTCTTT. Amino acid sequence: CASSLRGGLGTEAFF. Full variable domain (remainder filled in from reference TRBV28 and TRBJ1-1): DVKVTQSSRYLVKRTGEKVFLECVQDMDHENMFWYRQDPGLGLRLIYFSYDVKMKEKGDIPEGYSVSREKKERFSLILESASTNQTSMYLCASSLRGGLGTEAFFGQGTRLTVV.

There are a few counts of this clonotype. The J gene is TRBJ1-1, the V gene TRBV7-8, with 9 bases fitting TRBD1. The V gene's germline CDR1 is SGHVS and CDR2 FQNEAQ. Trimming took 8 bases from V and 7 from J; bases not matched to a gene: 14. The CDR3 sequence is 15 residues long. The CDR3 coding sequence is TGTGCCAGCCGGACAGGGGCCGCACGGTCGGTTGAAGCTTTCTTT. Translation gives CASRTGAARSVEAFF.

This clonotype was counted between two and nine times. This chain connects TRBV4-1 to TRBJ2-5; TRBD1 might be the D (5 bases). From germline, CDR1 is MGHRA and CDR2 YSYEKL. The CDR3 has 17 residues. V lost 2 bases, J lost 0 bases, and 16 bases lay in between. Here the CDR3 DNA reads TGCGCCAGCAGCCAAAACGCCGCGGACACCTACCAAGAGACCCAGTACTTC. This gives the protein CASSQNAADTYQETQYF.

The gene calls are TRBV13 and TRBJ2-2, with 12 positions matching TRBD2. The CDR3 runs to 18 residues. The germline V gene has CDR1 PRHDT and CDR2 FYEKMQ (reference sequence). V was pared by 4 bases and J by 4 bases, with 10 bases of the junction left unmatched. As DNA, the CDR3 is TGTGCCAGCAGCTCTCTAGCGGGGGGGCGTCTCGGCACCGGGGAGCTGTTTTTT. Its translation is CASSSLAGGRLGTGELFF.

The chain is built from TRBV18 and TRBJ1-1; no clear D gene. Germline V gives CDR1 KGHSH, CDR2 LQKENI. V lost 3 bases and J 3 bases, leaving 8 bases between the germline ends. CDR3 length: 13 amino acids. The CDR3 here is CASSPGSYTEAFF. In nucleotides, the CDR3 is TGTGCCAGCTCACCGGGGAGCTACACTGAAGCTTTCTTT.

This clonotype was counted many times. The chain joins TRBV28 to TRBJ1-3, with D hard to call. Deletions cut 3 bases from V and 4 bases from J, with 13 bases between. In germline, CDR1 is MDHEN, CDR2 SYDVKM. CDR3 length: 15 amino acids. The CDR3 loop reads CASSFPPGSGNTIYF. DNA of the CDR3: TGTGCCAGCAGTTTCCCGCCAGGATCCGGAAACACCATATATTTT.

Turning to this clonotype: A much larger clone differs by one base, so this may be a read error. The chain joins TRBV20-1 to TRBJ2-7, with D unclear. The CDR3 is 14 amino acids. CDR1 DFQATT and CDR2 SNEGSKA come from the germline V gene (reference sequence). Trimming removed 6 bases at V and 5 bases at J, with 20 bases between. The CDR3 loop is CSATQQTPVNEQYF. As DNA, the CDR3 is TGCAGTGCGACGCAACAGACCCCCGTCAACGAGCAGTACTTC.